This T cell receptor (beta chain) is drawn from a study of CD8+ T cells in alopecia areata. Overall study findings and caveats: Researchers report lesional scalp, most notably alopecia totalis/universalis, outstripped normal scalp in clonality. Normal skin's resident alphabeta T cells are sequenced alongside lesional scalp T cells.

As concerns this clone: Antigen specificity is unknown.

Reverse transcription of extracted RNA yielded cDNA, which provided the sequencing template. TCRdb's copy holds only in-frame clones and misses some; the assay was immunoSEQ multiplex PCR. Among roughly 64,000 clones listed, around 47% were seen once. Collection of lesional scalp punch biopsies and peripheral blood was performed in alopecia areata patients. T lymphocytes (CD4+ and CD8+) were sorted from PBMCs. The CDR3 runs to 14 residues. V shed 6 bases and J 2 bases; nucleotides not matched to a gene: 7. Looked up from germline, CDR1 is LNHDA and CDR2 is SQIVND (reference sequence). This clonotype was obtained from a human donor with alopecia areata. Sample: NKG2D-low CD8+ T cells sorted from blood. The gene calls are TRBV19 and TRBJ2-7, with 7 nucleotides matching TRBD1. The CDR3 nucleotides are TGTGCCAGTAGCTCTAACAGGGGACCCTACGAGCAGTACTTC. Protein: CASSSNRGPYEQYF.